The T cell receptor beta chain described here comes from a study of CD8 T cells in ankylosing spondylitis. This CDR3 region has 15 residues. V trimming: 4 bases; J trimming: 4 bases; junction bases outside the gene matches: 4. MiXCR, run by TCRdb on the 5' RACE reads, gives a single entry per CDR3 protein. The table includes some 290,000 distinct CDR3 sequences, about 20% detected once. This clonotype has a handful of counts. Its antigen is currently unknown. Study-wide results and limits: In ankylosing spondylitis patients, matched synovial fluid reportedly showed significant enrichment of disease-linked clones.

The specimen was blood, either unsorted or a sorted T cell fraction (not recorded which). The chain combines TRBV12-3 or TRBV12-4 with TRBJ1-6, with 7 bases that match TRBD1. This clonotype was obtained from a male donor with ankylosing spondylitis or in good health (not recorded which). The CDR3 sequence: CASSSGGGYNSPLHF. CDR3 nucleotides: TGTGCCAGCAGTTCAGGGGGGGGATATAATTCACCCCTCCACTTT.